The present T cell receptor (beta chain) was sequenced within a study of T-cell reconstitution after alpha-beta-depleted transplantation in children. Regarding the study as a whole: Reports say that about two months after transplant, the alpha-beta T cells came out of several hundred graft clones that had expanded.

The sample holds a few counts of this clonotype. Its cognate antigen is unknown. CDR3 length: 15 amino acids. Deletions cut 6 bases from V and 3 bases from J, with 15 bases between. Per germline, CDR1 MNHNS and CDR2 SASEGT. Preparation of the TCRbeta library used unique molecular identifiers. TCRdb recomputed calls from the PCR reads with MiXCR, one row per CDR3 protein. This table has about 210,000 distinct CDR3 sequences, approximately 19% appearing once. The chain uses TRBV6-1 and TRBJ2-1; the D gene could be TRBD1 or TRBD2 (7 bases each). The specimen comprised PBMCs, mostly from graft donor cells, sampled 360 days after TCRalphabeta/CD19-depleted stem cell transplant. The clonotype was recovered from a male patient between 2 and 10 years old who had a stem cell transplant for acute lymphoblastic leukemia, so the T cells may come from the graft donor. CDR3 protein: CASRGRGGLYNEQFF. CDR3 coding DNA: TGTGCCAGCAGGGGCAGGGGGGGGCTCTACAATGAGCAGTTCTTC.